The next 28 T cell receptor beta chains were all read from a single sample in a study of OX40 agonist ivuxolimab in advanced cancers. Using immunoSEQ multiplex PCR, the repertoire was profiled, and TCRdb retains in-frame clones only, with some absent. The table includes about 99,000 clones, approximately 95% detected once. This sample comprised CD4+ or CD8+ T cells sorted from blood, obtained in a trial of the OX40 agonist ivuxolimab. The source of these receptors is an adult with an advanced solid tumor such as melanoma, head and neck, liver or kidney cancer.

The chain carries TRBV6-5 and TRBJ1-5; perhaps TRBD1 as D (6 bases). The CDR3 covers 15 residues. Germline loops: CDR1 MNHEY, CDR2 SVGAGI. The V end lost 5 bases, the J end lost 8 bases, and 19 bases lay between the germline ends. The CDR3 sequence is CASSKSGTRYEPQHF. Written as DNA, the CDR3 is TGTGCCAGCAGTAAGAGCGGGACAAGGTACGAGCCCCAGCATTTT.

The rearrangement joins TRBV28 to TRBJ2-2; D gene ambiguous. The V gene lost 7 bases and the J gene lost 2 bases, with 5 bases spanning the gap. CDR1 MDHEN and CDR2 SYDVKM come from the germline V gene. This CDR3 contains 12 residues. For the CDR3, the DNA is TGTGCCAGCATGGAAAACACCGGGGAGCTGTTTTTT. This gives the protein CASMENTGELFF.

This chain joins TRBV4-1 and TRBJ1-2, with D hard to call. Germline values: CDR1 MGHRA, CDR2 YSYEKL. The CDR3 is made up of 17 amino acids. Trimming removed 8 bases at V and 0 bases at J, with 22 bases between. CDR3 DNA sequence: TGCGCCAGCGCCCAGGAATCGAGACTGCCAGCTAACTATGGCTACACCTTC. Its protein is CASAQESRLPANYGYTF.

This clone was counted only a few times. V usage is TRBV14 and J usage is TRBJ1-1, with D unclear. This CDR3 region has 14 residues. Per germline, CDR1 SGHDN and CDR2 FVKESK. The V end was cut by 0 bases, the J end by 3 bases, with 8 bases between. CDR3: CASSQDWGDTEAFF. CDR3 sequence (DNA): TGTGCCAGCAGCCAAGATTGGGGTGACACTGAAGCTTTCTTT.

In DNA, the CDR3 is TGTGCCAGCAGCCCCCTCCAAGAGACCCAGTACTTC. Protein product: CASSPLQETQYF. The genes are TRBV7-7 and TRBJ2-5; D is unresolved. The CDR3 contains 12 residues. Germline V CDR1 and CDR2: SSHAT, FNYEAQ (reference sequence). V was clipped by 5 bases and J by 1 base, with 5 bases between them.

This clone came up once. The J gene is TRBJ2-7, the V gene TRBV7-2; 8 nucleotides align to TRBD2. Unmatched junction bases numbered 7, after V lost 5 bases and J lost 4 bases. Germline V gene sequence: CDR1 SGHTA, CDR2 FQGNSA. This CDR3 has 14 amino acids. The CDR3 protein is CASSRGLAVYEQYF. The CDR3 DNA is TGTGCCAGCAGCAGAGGACTAGCAGTGTACGAGCAGTACTTC.

V usage is TRBV2 and J usage is TRBJ1-2; D gene uncertain. Germline V gives CDR1 SNHLY, CDR2 FYNNEI. Deletions cut 4 bases from V and 2 bases from J, with 11 bases between. The CDR3 contains 14 residues. The CDR3 spells CASSGSRTNYGYTF. CDR3 in DNA: TGTGCCAGCAGTGGGAGCAGGACCAACTATGGCTACACCTTC.

The chain is built from TRBV18 and TRBJ2-1; D call uncertain. The germline gives CDR1 KGHSH, CDR2 LQKENI. The CDR3 is made up of 14 amino acids. V lost 3 bases to trimming and J lost 10 bases, with 16 bases between them. The CDR3 sequence: CASSPPQGNLEQFF. CDR3 DNA sequence: TGTGCCAGCTCACCCCCACAAGGAAATCTAGAGCAGTTCTTC.

Only a few counts were recorded for this clone. The chain has TRBV10-3 and TRBJ1-5; D unresolved. This CDR3 is built from 14 residues. V gave up 0 bases and J gave up 3 bases, with 6 bases separating them. CDR1 and CDR2 (germline): ENHRY, SYGVKD. The CDR3, as DNA: TGTGCCATCAGTGAGTCGCGGGTCAATCAGCCCCAGCATTTT. Protein product: CAISESRVNQPQHF.

CDR3 in DNA: TGCGCCAGCAGCCAAGATCTGGGGAGCTCCTATAATTCACCCCTCCACTTT. Translated, it gives CASSQDLGSSYNSPLHF. This chain links TRBV4-3 with TRBJ1-6, with no clear D. Trimming took off 0 bases at V and 0 bases at J, with 9 bases between the two ends. This CDR3 is 17 amino acids long. In germline, CDR1 is LGHNA, CDR2 YSLEER.

The genes are TRBV4-1 and TRBJ2-3; 9 bases are shared with TRBD2. V dropped 0 bases and J dropped 2; count of bases not matched to a gene: 6. Looked up from germline, CDR1 is MGHRA and CDR2 is YSYEKL. The CDR3 totals 17 residues. The CDR3 DNA follows: TGCGCCAGCAGCCAAGATGTACTAGCGGGTACCACAGATACGCAGTATTTT. This codes for CASSQDVLAGTTDTQYF.

DNA for the CDR3: TGTGCCACCAAACGCGATGGGGCGGGGGGCACCTACGAGCAGTACTTC. This encodes CATKRDGAGGTYEQYF. This sequence joins TRBV2 and TRBJ2-7; 8 bases match TRBD2. CDR1 and CDR2 from the germline V gene are SNHLY and FYNNEI. V dropped 10 bases and J dropped 2; count of bases not matched to a gene: 16. The CDR3 loop spans 16 amino acids.

The rearrangement links TRBV7-8 to TRBJ2-3, with 8 bases that match TRBD2. Trimming cost V 0 bases and J 2 bases; bases outside gene matches: 10. The CDR3 consists of 18 residues. The germline gives CDR1 SGHVS, CDR2 FQNEAQ. CDR3 sequence (DNA): TGTGCCAGCAGCTTAGCACGTACCGGGACTAGGGCCACAGATACGCAGTATTTT. It codes for CASSLARTGTRATDTQYF.

This clone was recorded only once. This sequence joins TRBV5-4 and TRBJ1-6, with a tentative D call TRBD1 (6 bases). Germline V CDR1 and CDR2: SGHNT, YYREEE (reference sequence). With 1 base removed from V and 10 bases from J, the gap between germline ends came to 12 bases. The CDR3 is 14 amino acids. The CDR3 nucleotides are TGTGCCAGCAGCTTGACAGGGATCTGGTCACCCCTCCACTTT. Translating gives CASSLTGIWSPLHF.

This chain joins TRBV7-2 and TRBJ1-2; 10 bases are a match to TRBD1. Germline V gene data show CDR1 as SGHTA and CDR2 as FQGNSA. This CDR3 contains 15 residues. The ends lost 5 bases at V and 1 base at J; junction bases unmatched: 4. CDR3 DNA: TGTGCCAGCAGCGGGGACAGGGGATTTAACTATGGCTACACCTTC. Residues: CASSGDRGFNYGYTF.

This clone was seen a single time. The CDR3 protein is CASSSGQQETQYF. In DNA form, the CDR3 reads TGTGCCAGCAGCAGTGGACAGCAAGAGACCCAGTACTTC. V usage is TRBV21-1 and J usage is TRBJ2-5; the table calls TRBD1, which could not be checked here. TRBV21-1 has pseudogene status. The CDR3 runs 13 residues.

J is TRBJ2-5 and V is TRBV7-2, with D possibly matching TRBD2 (6 bases). The CDR3 is 14 residues long. V was trimmed by 2 bases and J by 11 bases, leaving 18 bases between them. Germline CDR1 reads SGHTA; CDR2 reads FQGNSA. In DNA, the CDR3 is TGTGCCAGCAGCTTAATTTCGGGGGTGGGAGAGCAGTACTTC. Translated, it gives CASSLISGVGEQYF.

This clone was recorded once. The V call is TRBV27, the J call TRBJ1-2; D not certain. V gave up 3 bases and J gave up 1 base, with 12 bases separating them. Germline V gene data show CDR1 as MNHEY and CDR2 as SMNVEV (reference sequence). The CDR3 loop spans 15 amino acids. CDR3 residues: CASSLRLGINYGYTF. In DNA, the CDR3 is TGTGCCAGCAGTTTGCGTCTCGGGATTAACTATGGCTACACCTTC.

This chain connects TRBV6-4 to TRBJ1-4, with unresolved D. There are 16 residues in the CDR3. Looked up from germline, CDR1 is MRHNA and CDR2 is SNTAGT. V was pared by 7 bases and J by 8 bases, with 23 bases between. CDR3: CASTDHRAHGREKLFF. The CDR3 DNA reads TGTGCCAGCACAGACCACCGGGCCCACGGGAGGGAAAAACTGTTTTTT.

The V gene is TRBV19, the J gene TRBJ1-3; D gene ambiguous. This CDR3 has 17 amino acids. V shed 5 bases and J shed 0 bases, with 17 bases lying between them. The germline V gene encodes CDR1 LNHDA and CDR2 SQIVND (reference sequence). The CDR3 DNA follows: TGTGCCAGTAGTCACCGACCGGCCGCGGACTCTGGAAACACCATATATTTT. Its protein is CASSHRPAADSGNTIYF.

J is TRBJ1-3 and V is TRBV7-2; unclear D gene. The CDR3 covers 13 residues. V gave up 3 bases and J gave up 0 bases, with 3 bases separating them. Germline CDR1 and CDR2: SGHTA and FQGNSA. This CDR3 is CASSLSSGNTIYF. The CDR3 nucleotides read TGTGCCAGCAGCTTGAGCTCTGGAAACACCATATATTTT.

The chain combines TRBV6-5 with TRBJ1-5; tentative D call: TRBD1 (5 bases). Germline V CDR1 and CDR2: MNHEY, SVGAGI. CDR3 size: 16 residues. Trimming took off 0 bases at V and 2 bases at J, with 11 bases between the two ends. The CDR3 here is CASSYSGQGGNQPQHF. CDR3 coding DNA: TGTGCCAGCAGTTACTCAGGGCAGGGTGGCAATCAGCCCCAGCATTTT.

This clone was counted once. Written as DNA, the CDR3 is TGTGCCAGCTCACTGCGTAGTATTACAGGGAGTTCCTCTGGGGCCAACGTCCTGACTTTC. Its protein is CASSLRSITGSSSGANVLTF. This chain joins TRBV18 and TRBJ2-6; tentative D call: TRBD1 (6 bases). CDR1 and CDR2 from the germline V gene are KGHSH and LQKENI. This CDR3 has 20 residues. V gave up 4 bases and J gave up 0 bases, with 22 bases separating them.

The chain links TRBV9 to TRBJ2-3; D unresolved. The CDR3 length is 13 residues. Trimming removed 2 bases at V and 6 bases at J, with 10 bases between. The germline CDR1 and CDR2 sequences are SGDLS and YYNGEE. CDR3 loop: CASSVGGWDTQYF. The CDR3 coding sequence is TGTGCCAGCAGCGTGGGTGGGTGGGATACGCAGTATTTT.

The J gene is TRBJ2-3, the V gene TRBV5-1; TRBD2 aligns across 7 bases. The CDR3 loop spans 18 amino acids. Looked up from germline, CDR1 is SGHRS and CDR2 is YFSETQ. With 3 bases clipped from V and 0 bases from J, the junction kept 13 bases outside the gene matches. CDR3 DNA: TGCGCCAGCAGCTCGCGAAACCTAGCGGTTCTTAGCACAGATACGCAGTATTTT. Amino acids: CASSSRNLAVLSTDTQYF.

This clone was observed once. The V call is TRBV27, the J call TRBJ1-1, with D unclear. V gave up 2 bases and J gave up 1 base, with 5 bases separating them. The CDR3 has 13 amino acids. Germline CDR1 is MNHEY and CDR2 is SMNVEV (reference sequence). The CDR3 spells CASSLRQNTEAFF. CDR3 DNA: TGTGCCAGCAGTTTACGGCAGAACACTGAAGCTTTCTTT.

The chain joins TRBV4-3 to TRBJ1-4; D gene unclear. Per the germline V gene, CDR1 is LGHNA and CDR2 is YSLEER. Trimming took off 4 bases at V and 4 bases at J, with 10 bases between the two ends. The CDR3 length is 14 residues. CDR3 in DNA: TGCGCCAGCAGCCCTTCAGGAAATAATGAAAAACTGTTTTTT. Its translation is CASSPSGNNEKLFF.

This rearrangement joins TRBV27 to TRBJ2-7; D tentatively fits TRBD1 or TRBD2 (5 bases each). Per germline, CDR1 MNHEY and CDR2 SMNVEV (reference sequence). The CDR3 runs 14 residues. V was trimmed by 2 bases and J by 7 bases, leaving 15 bases between them. Here the CDR3 reads CASSLGGPWREQYF. The CDR3 coding sequence is TGTGCCAGCAGTTTAGGGGGACCCTGGCGGGAGCAGTACTTC.